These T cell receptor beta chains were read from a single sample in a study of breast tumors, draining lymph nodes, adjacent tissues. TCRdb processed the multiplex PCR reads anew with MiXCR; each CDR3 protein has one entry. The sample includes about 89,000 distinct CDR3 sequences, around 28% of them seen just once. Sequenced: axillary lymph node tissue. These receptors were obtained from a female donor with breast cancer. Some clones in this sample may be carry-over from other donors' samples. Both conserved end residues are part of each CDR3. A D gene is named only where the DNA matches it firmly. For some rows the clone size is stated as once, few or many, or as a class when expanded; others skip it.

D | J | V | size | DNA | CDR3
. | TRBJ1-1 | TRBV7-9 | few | TGTGCCAGCAGCCCCCCCGACACTGAAGCTTTCTTT | CASSPPDTEAFF
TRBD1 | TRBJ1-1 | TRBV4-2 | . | TGTGCCAGCAGCCAAGCCGCCACAGGGGGCTACACTGAAGCTTTCTTT | CASSQAATGGYTEAFF
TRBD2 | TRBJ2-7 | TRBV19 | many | TGTGCCAGTAGCTTGCGACTAGCGGGAGGCTACGAGCAGTACTTC | CASSLRLAGGYEQYF
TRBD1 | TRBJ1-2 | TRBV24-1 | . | TGTGCCACCAGGGGACAGGGGGAGTATGGCTACACCTTC | CATRGQGEYGYTF
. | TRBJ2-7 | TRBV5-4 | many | TGTGCCAGCAGCAGTTGGGGTAGAGGCGAGCAGTACTTC | CASSSWGRGEQYF
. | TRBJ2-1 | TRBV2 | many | TGTGCCAGCAGTGAAGCTCGTGACAATGAGCAGTTCTTC | CASSEARDNEQFF
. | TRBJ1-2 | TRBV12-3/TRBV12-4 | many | TGTGCCAGCAGTTTTACAGGGAACTCTGGCTACACCTTC | CASSFTGNSGYTF
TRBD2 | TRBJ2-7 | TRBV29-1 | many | TGCAGCGTCGCCCCGGGACTAGCGGGAGTAGGAGCCTACGAGCAGTACTTC | CSVAPGLAGVGAYEQYF
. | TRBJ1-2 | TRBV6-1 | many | TGTGCCAGCAGTACCCGGGGGGTGGCTAACTATGGCTACACCTTC | CASSTRGVANYGYTF
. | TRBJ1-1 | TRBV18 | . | TGTGCCAGCTCACCCCAACAGGGCTTGAACACTGAAGCTTTCTTT | CASSPQQGLNTEAFF
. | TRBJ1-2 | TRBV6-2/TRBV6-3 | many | TGTGCCAGCAGTTACTTCCGGGGGCTCGTTGATGGCTACACCTTC | CASSYFRGLVDGYTF
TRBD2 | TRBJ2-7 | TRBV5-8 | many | TGTGCCAGCAGCTTGGGGGGGTCCGGGGCGGGAGGATTCAACGAGCAGTACTTC | CASSLGGSGAGGFNEQYF
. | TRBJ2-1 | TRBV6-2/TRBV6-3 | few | TGTGCCAGCAGTTACTCGGGACGGTACAATGAGCAGTTCTTC | CASSYSGRYNEQFF
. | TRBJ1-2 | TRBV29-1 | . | TGCAGCGTTGAAAAAGTTTCGGGGAATGGCTACACCTTC | CSVEKVSGNGYTF
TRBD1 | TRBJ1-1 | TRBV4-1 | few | TGCGCCAGCAGCCAAGTGGGGACAGTCACTGAAGCTTTCTTT | CASSQVGTVTEAFF
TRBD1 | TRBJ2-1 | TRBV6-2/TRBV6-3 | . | TGTGCCAGCAGCTCCATGGCGGCAGGGGGCTCGAATGAGCAGTTCTTC | CASSSMAAGGSNEQFF
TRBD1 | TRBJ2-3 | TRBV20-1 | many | TGCAGTGCTACTCGGGACAGACCCTACACAGATACGCAGTATTTT | CSATRDRPYTDTQYF
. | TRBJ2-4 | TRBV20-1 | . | TGCAGTCCCAAGGTGCAGGGGTTC | CSPKVQGF
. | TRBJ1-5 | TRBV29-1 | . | TGCAGCGTTGGTGGGGCTGATCGGCCCCAGCATTTT | CSVGGADRPQHF
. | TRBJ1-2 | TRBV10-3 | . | TGTGCCATCAGTGAGTTAACAGGGTCCCTCTATGGCTACACCTTC | CAISELTGSLYGYTF
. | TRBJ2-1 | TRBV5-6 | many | TGTGCCAGCAGCTTGGAAGCGGGACAGATCGTAGGTGAGCAGTTCTTC | CASSLEAGQIVGEQFF
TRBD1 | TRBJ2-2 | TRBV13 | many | TGTGCCAGCAGCGGCACAGGGGGCATCCCCGGGGAGCTGTTTTTT | CASSGTGGIPGELFF